The 17 T cell receptor beta chains below all came from one sample that was sequenced in a study of cytomegalovirus exposure and HLA in healthy donors. Here immunoSEQ multiplex PCR was the method, and the copy in TCRdb shows in-frame clones only, minus some. The data hold about 140,000 clones, with approximately 87% observed a single time. The sequenced sample consisted of PBMCs. The receptors shown here come from a man younger than 30 in good health and CMV-seronegative.

This chain joins TRBV27 and TRBJ2-1; no reliable D call. Trimming pared 2 bases from V and 5 bases from J, leaving 13 bases between. The germline CDR1 and CDR2 sequences are MNHEY and SMNVEV (reference sequence). This CDR3 has 15 amino acids. CDR3 DNA sequence: TGTGCCAGCAGTTTAGGTCCGGAGATGAACAATGAGCAGTTCTTC. This encodes CASSLGPEMNNEQFF.

This clone was recorded only once. The chain couples TRBV7-2 to TRBJ1-1; D gene ambiguous. The germline CDR1 and CDR2 sequences are SGHTA and FQGNSA. Trimming pared 1 base from V and 1 base from J, leaving 7 bases between. The CDR3 length is 14 residues. CDR3 DNA sequence: TGTGCCAGCAGCTTAGAAGCGGCGAACACTGAAGCTTTCTTT. This encodes CASSLEAANTEAFF. The full variable domain, in which reference TRBV7-2 and TRBJ1-1 provide the parts outside the CDR3, is GAGVSQSPSNKVTEKGKDVELRCDPISGHTALYWYRQSLGQGLEFLIYFQGNSAPDKSGLPSDRFSAERTGGSVSTLTIQRTQQEDSAVYLCASSLEAANTEAFFGQGTRLTVV.

This chain uses TRBV25-1 with TRBJ2-5; possibly TRBD1 for D (8 bases). The germline V gene encodes CDR1 MGHDK and CDR2 SYGVNS. V lost 1 base, J lost 5 bases, and 17 bases lay in between. The CDR3 is 16 amino acids. The CDR3 nucleotides are TGTGCCAGCAGTGAATCCCGCGGACAGGGAGGGGAGACCCAGTACTTC. Protein: CASSESRGQGGETQYF.

The chain recombines TRBV7-9 with TRBJ2-7, with 8 bases that match TRBD1. V was pared by 2 bases and J by 4 bases, with 7 bases of the junction left unmatched. CDR1 SEHNR and CDR2 FQNEAQ come from the germline V gene (reference sequence). The CDR3 has 15 residues. The CDR3 nucleotides read TGTGCCAGCAGCTTAATGCAGGGGGCTGGGTACGAGCAGTACTTC. Protein sequence: CASSLMQGAGYEQYF.

V is TRBV4-1 and J is TRBJ2-2, with 10 bases matching TRBD2. V shed 2 bases, J shed 4 bases, and the junction held 22 bases outside the gene matches. CDR1 is MGHRA, CDR2 YSYEKL, per germline. This CDR3 comprises 22 residues. Here the CDR3 DNA reads TGCGCCAGCAGCCAAACTAACCTCCGTTGGAGCGGGAGGGCCGTGTTCACCGGGGAGCTGTTTTTT. The encoded protein is CASSQTNLRWSGRAVFTGELFF.

The rearrangement uses TRBV6-6 and TRBJ1-2; D gene uncertain. From germline, CDR1 is MNHNY and CDR2 SVGAGI (reference sequence). CDR3 size: 16 residues. V lost 6 bases and J 3 bases, leaving 20 bases between the germline ends. The CDR3 coding sequence is TGTGCCAGCAGCCCTCGAGCCCACCTGTTGGACTATGGCTACACCTTC. Translation gives CASSPRAHLLDYGYTF.

The V call is TRBV9, the J call TRBJ2-7; the D gene is possibly TRBD2 (6 bases). Trimming shortened V by 4 bases and J by 3 bases, and 17 bases separated the two germline ends. Per germline, CDR1 SGDLS and CDR2 YYNGEE. The CDR3 extends over 15 amino acids. The CDR3 DNA reads as TGTGCCAGCAGCTGGGGGGAGAAGGCTAGCTACGAGCAGTACTTC. It codes for CASSWGEKASYEQYF.

The rearrangement links TRBV4-2 to TRBJ1-5; D gene ambiguous. Trimming stripped 2 bases from V and 0 bases from J, with 8 bases between. The CDR3 contains 15 residues. Germline CDR1 and CDR2: LGHNA and YNFKEQ. The CDR3 bases are TGTGCCAGCAGCCAATCTGGGCCTAGCAATCAGCCCCAGCATTTT. Translated: CASSQSGPSNQPQHF.

The chain employs TRBV11-2 and TRBJ1-5; possibly TRBD1 for D (5 bases). The V gene lost 3 bases and the J gene lost 5 bases, with 8 bases spanning the gap. The CDR3 runs 13 residues. Germline V lookup: CDR1 SGHAT, CDR2 FQNNGV. The CDR3 loop is CASSLGRDQPQHF. In DNA form, the CDR3 reads TGTGCCAGCAGCTTGGGGCGAGATCAGCCCCAGCATTTT.

The table lists this clone with a few counts. The chain has TRBV28 and TRBJ1-6; 9 bases match TRBD1. J was trimmed by 3 bases and V by 4 bases; bases with no gene match: 1. The CDR3 has 15 residues. Germline loops: CDR1 MDHEN, CDR2 SYDVKM. The CDR3 DNA reads TGTGCCAGCAGTTCGGGACAGGGCTATAATTCACCCCTCCACTTT. Protein sequence: CASSSGQGYNSPLHF.

V gene TRBV2 combines with J gene TRBJ2-3; 11 nucleotides line up with TRBD2. V trimming: 10 bases; J trimming: 1 base; junction bases outside the gene matches: 4. Germline loops: CDR1 SNHLY, CDR2 FYNNEI. CDR3 size: 14 residues. The CDR3 nucleotides are TGTGCCACCTTGGGACTAGCGGGCACAGATACGCAGTATTTT. Protein product: CATLGLAGTDTQYF.

The rearrangement links TRBV29-1 to TRBJ2-1; 11 nucleotides match TRBD1. The CDR3 is 13 amino acids. With V trimmed by 8 bases and J by 11 bases, 11 bases remained unmatched. The V gene's germline CDR1 is SQVTM and CDR2 ANQGSEA. CDR3 sequence reads: CSMGTGGFEKQFF. The CDR3 region has the DNA TGCAGCATGGGGACAGGGGGTTTCGAAAAGCAGTTCTTC.

The J gene is TRBJ2-2, the V gene TRBV6-5; TRBD2 aligns across 8 bases. The ends lost 10 bases at V and 5 bases at J; junction bases unmatched: 6. Germline CDR1 reads MNHEY; CDR2 reads SVGAGI. The CDR3 totals 13 residues. The CDR3 reads CATRGLGTGELFF. CDR3 nucleotides: TGTGCCACCCGGGGACTAGGGACCGGGGAGCTGTTTTTT.

The table lists this clone with a few counts. A read error may produce the germline difference seen at one junction end. This chain connects TRBV29-1 to TRBJ2-2; no firm D call. In germline, CDR1 is SQVTM, CDR2 ANQGSEA. This CDR3 contains 13 residues. The CDR3 DNA reads as TGCAGCGTGGCGGCGGTGGAGACCGGCGAGCTGTTTTTT. Its protein product is CSVAAVETGELFF.

This rearrangement joins TRBV28 to TRBJ2-5; possibly TRBD1 for D (6 bases). Looked up from germline, CDR1 is MDHEN and CDR2 is SYDVKM. CDR3 length: 13 amino acids. V shed 7 bases and J shed 3 bases, with 12 bases lying between them. CDR3 sequence reads: CASNQGQEETQYF. As DNA, the CDR3 is TGTGCCAGCAACCAGGGACAAGAAGAGACCCAGTACTTC.

The chain has TRBV5-7 and TRBJ2-3, with 9 bases lining up with TRBD2. TRBV5-7 is an ORF for which the function is uncertain. The junction had 8 bases not matched to a gene; V was cut back by 0 bases and J by 0 bases. CDR3 length: 18 residues. CDR3 in amino acids: CASSLGLAGSTSTDTQYF. The CDR3 DNA is TGTGCCAGCAGCTTGGGGCTAGCGGGGAGTACTAGCACAGATACGCAGTATTTT.

The chain employs TRBV5-5 and TRBJ2-3; 8 bases fit TRBD1. Germline V lookup: CDR1 SGHKS, CDR2 YYEKEE (reference sequence). J lost 3 bases, V lost 4 bases, and 7 bases had no gene match. The CDR3 length is 15 residues. CDR3 in amino acids: CASSLWTGQTDTQYF. The CDR3 DNA reads TGTGCCAGCAGCCTATGGACAGGGCAGACAGATACGCAGTATTTT.